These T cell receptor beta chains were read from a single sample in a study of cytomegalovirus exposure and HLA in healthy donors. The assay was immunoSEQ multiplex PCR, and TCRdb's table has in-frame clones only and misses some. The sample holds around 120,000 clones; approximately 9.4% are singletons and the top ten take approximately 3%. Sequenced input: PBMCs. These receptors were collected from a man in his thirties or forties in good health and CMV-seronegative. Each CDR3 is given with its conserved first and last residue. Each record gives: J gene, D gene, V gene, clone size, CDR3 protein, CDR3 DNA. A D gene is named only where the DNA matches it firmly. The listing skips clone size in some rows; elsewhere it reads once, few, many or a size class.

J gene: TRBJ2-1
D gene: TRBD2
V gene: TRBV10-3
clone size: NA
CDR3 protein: CAISAGTSGVYNEQFF
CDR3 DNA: TGTGCCATCAGTGCGGGGACTAGCGGGGTGTACAATGAGCAGTTCTTC

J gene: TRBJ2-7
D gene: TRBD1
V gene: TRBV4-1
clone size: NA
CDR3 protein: CASSHPSRPKGQGNGEQYF
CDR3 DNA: TGCGCCAGCAGCCACCCATCCAGACCTAAGGGACAGGGGAATGGAGAGCAGTACTTC

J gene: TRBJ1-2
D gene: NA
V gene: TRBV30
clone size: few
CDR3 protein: CAWDVGDPFHGYTF
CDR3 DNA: TGTGCCTGGGACGTAGGGGATCCCTTCCATGGCTACACCTTC

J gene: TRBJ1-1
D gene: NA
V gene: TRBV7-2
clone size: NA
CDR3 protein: CASSYHSGSSTEAFF
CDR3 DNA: TGTGCCAGCAGCTACCATTCGGGGAGTTCCACTGAAGCTTTCTTT

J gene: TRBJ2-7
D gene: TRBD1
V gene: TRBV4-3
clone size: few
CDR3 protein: CASSQGTGYEQYF
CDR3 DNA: TGCGCCAGCAGCCAGGGGACAGGCTACGAGCAGTACTTC

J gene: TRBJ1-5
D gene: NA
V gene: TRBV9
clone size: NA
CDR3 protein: CASSVGTVSNQPQHF
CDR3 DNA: TGTGCCAGCAGCGTAGGAACGGTAAGCAATCAGCCCCAGCATTTT

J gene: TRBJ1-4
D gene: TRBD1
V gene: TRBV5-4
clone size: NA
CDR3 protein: CASSFEDRRYQTNEKLFF
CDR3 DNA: TGTGCCAGCAGCTTCGAGGACAGGAGGTACCAAACTAATGAAAAACTGTTTTTT

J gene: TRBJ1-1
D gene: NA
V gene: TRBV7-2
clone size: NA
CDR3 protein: CASSPDSLTEAFF
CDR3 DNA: TGTGCCAGCAGCCCGGACAGCCTCACAGAAGCTTTCTTT

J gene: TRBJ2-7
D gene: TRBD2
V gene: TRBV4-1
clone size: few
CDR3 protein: CASSREYSGSSYEQYF
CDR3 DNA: TGCGCCAGCAGCAGAGAATATAGCGGGAGCTCCTACGAGCAGTACTTC

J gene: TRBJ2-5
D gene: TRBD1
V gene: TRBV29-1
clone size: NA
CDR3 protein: CSADRGGETQYF
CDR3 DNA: TGCAGCGCCGACAGGGGGGGTGAGACCCAGTACTTC

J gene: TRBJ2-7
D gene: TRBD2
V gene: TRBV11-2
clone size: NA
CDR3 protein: CASSLVVGLAGGYEQYF
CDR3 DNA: TGTGCCAGCAGCTTAGTTGTGGGTCTAGCGGGAGGGTACGAGCAGTACTTC

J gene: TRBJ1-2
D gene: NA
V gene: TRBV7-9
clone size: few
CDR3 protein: CASSLADRPNYGYTF
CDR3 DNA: TGTGCCAGCAGCTTAGCGGACAGACCTAACTATGGCTACACCTTC

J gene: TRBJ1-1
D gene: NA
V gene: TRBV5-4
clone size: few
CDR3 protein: CASSLDGLMNTEAFF
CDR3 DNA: TGTGCCAGCAGCTTGGACGGTTTAATGAACACTGAAGCTTTCTTT

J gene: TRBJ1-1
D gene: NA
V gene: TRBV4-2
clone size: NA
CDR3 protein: CASSQAITDTEAFF
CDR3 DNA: TGTGCCAGCAGCCAAGCGATCACAGACACTGAAGCTTTCTTT

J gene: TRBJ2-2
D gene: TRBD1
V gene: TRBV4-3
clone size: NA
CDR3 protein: CASSQDGPGGTGELFF
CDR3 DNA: TGCGCCAGCAGCCAAGATGGGCCAGGGGGAACCGGGGAGCTGTTTTTT

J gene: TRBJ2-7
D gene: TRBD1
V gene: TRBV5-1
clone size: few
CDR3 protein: CASSLAGQGYEQYF
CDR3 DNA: TGCGCCAGCAGCTTGGCCGGACAGGGGTACGAGCAGTACTTC

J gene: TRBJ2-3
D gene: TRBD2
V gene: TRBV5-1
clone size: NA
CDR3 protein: CASSIQLAGVADTQYF
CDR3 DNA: TGCGCCAGCAGCATCCAACTAGCGGGAGTTGCAGATACGCAGTATTTT

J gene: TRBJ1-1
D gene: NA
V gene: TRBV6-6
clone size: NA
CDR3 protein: CASSPGGGLNTEAFF
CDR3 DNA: TGTGCCAGCAGTCCGGGGGGGGGACTGAACACTGAAGCTTTCTTT

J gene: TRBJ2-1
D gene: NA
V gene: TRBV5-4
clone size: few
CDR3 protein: CASSESGISYNEQFF
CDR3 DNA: TGTGCCAGCAGTGAGTCCGGGATATCCTACAATGAGCAGTTCTTC

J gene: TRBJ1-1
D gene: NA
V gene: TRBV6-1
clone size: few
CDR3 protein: CASSEVKGDTEAFF
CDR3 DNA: TGTGCCAGCAGTGAAGTAAAGGGGGACACTGAAGCTTTCTTT

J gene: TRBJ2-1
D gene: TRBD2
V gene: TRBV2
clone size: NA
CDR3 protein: CASYKLAGVVSEQFF
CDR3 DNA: TGTGCCAGCTACAAACTAGCGGGAGTTGTCAGTGAGCAGTTCTTC

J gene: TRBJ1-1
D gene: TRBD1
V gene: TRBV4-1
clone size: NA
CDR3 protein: CASRFGTGPRTEAFF
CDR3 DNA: TGCGCCAGCAGATTCGGGACAGGGCCGAGAACTGAAGCTTTCTTT

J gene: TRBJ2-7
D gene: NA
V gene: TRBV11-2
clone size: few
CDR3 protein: CASAPRPRSSYEQYF
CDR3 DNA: TGTGCCAGCGCTCCACGCCCCCGGAGCTCCTACGAGCAGTACTTC

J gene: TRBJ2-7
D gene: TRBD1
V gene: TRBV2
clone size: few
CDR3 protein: CASSGTGYEQYF
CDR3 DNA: TGTGCCAGCAGCGGGACAGGGTACGAGCAGTACTTC

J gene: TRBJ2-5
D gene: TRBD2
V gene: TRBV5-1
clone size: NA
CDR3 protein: CASSSTSGLATETQYF
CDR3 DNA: TGCGCCAGCAGCTCCACTAGCGGACTCGCAACAGAGACCCAGTACTTC

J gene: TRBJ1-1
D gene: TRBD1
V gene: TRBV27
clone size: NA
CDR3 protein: CASSSWAQGATEAFF
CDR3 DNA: TGTGCCAGCAGTTCTTGGGCACAGGGGGCGACTGAAGCTTTCTTT

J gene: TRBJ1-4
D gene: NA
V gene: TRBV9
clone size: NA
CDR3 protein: CASSLDSNEKLFF
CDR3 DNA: TGTGCCAGCAGCCTCGACAGTAATGAAAAACTGTTTTTT

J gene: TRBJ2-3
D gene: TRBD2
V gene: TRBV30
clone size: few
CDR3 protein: CAWSVGGRASTDTQYF
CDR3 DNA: TGTGCCTGGAGTGTGGGCGGGAGGGCCTCTACAGATACGCAGTATTTT

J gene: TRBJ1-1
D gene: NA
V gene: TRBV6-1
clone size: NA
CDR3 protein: CASSEALGVEAFF
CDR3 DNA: TGTGCCAGCAGTGAAGCGCTCGGGGTTGAAGCTTTCTTT

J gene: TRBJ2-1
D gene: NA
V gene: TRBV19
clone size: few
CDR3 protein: CASSIDSGSSYNEQFF
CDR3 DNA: TGTGCCAGTAGTATAGATTCGGGGAGCTCCTACAATGAGCAGTTCTTC

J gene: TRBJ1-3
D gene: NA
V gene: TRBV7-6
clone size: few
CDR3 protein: CASSPHVVQGGRNTIYF
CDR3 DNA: TGTGCCAGCAGTCCTCACGTGGTCCAGGGAGGGAGGAACACCATATATTTT

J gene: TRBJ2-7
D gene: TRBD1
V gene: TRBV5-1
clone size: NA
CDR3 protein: CASGQGDAYEQYF
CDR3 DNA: TGCGCCAGCGGACAGGGGGACGCCTACGAGCAGTACTTC

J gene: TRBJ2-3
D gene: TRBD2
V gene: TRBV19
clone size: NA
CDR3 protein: CASSIGGRADTQYF
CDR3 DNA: TGTGCCAGTAGTATAGGTGGGAGGGCAGATACGCAGTATTTT

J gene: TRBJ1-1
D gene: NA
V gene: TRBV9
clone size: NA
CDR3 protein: CASSVGPGNTEAFF
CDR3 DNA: TGTGCCAGCAGCGTAGGTCCGGGGAACACTGAAGCTTTCTTT

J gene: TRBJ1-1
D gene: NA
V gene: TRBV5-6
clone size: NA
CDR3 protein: CASSLLQANTEAFF
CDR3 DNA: TGTGCCAGCAGCTTGTTACAGGCGAACACTGAAGCTTTCTTT

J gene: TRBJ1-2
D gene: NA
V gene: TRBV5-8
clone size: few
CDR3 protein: CASAVGGPSYGYTF
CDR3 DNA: TGTGCCAGCGCGGTGGGAGGGCCGTCTTATGGCTACACCTTC

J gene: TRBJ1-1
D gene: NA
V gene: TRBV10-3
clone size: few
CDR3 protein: CAISEGGDTEAFF
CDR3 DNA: TGTGCCATCAGTGAGGGGGGGGACACTGAAGCTTTCTTT

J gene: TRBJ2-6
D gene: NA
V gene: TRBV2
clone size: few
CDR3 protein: CASGTGPGASGANVLTF
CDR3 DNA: TGTGCCAGCGGGACTGGCCCTGGGGCCTCTGGGGCCAACGTCCTGACTTTC

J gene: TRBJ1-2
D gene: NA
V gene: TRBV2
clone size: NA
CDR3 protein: CASGGPSYGYTF
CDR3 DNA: TGTGCCAGCGGAGGGCCCTCCTATGGCTACACCTTC

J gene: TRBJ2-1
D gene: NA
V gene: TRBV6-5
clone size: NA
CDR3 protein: CASSQNREADNEQFF
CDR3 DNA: TGTGCCAGCAGCCAGAACAGGGAAGCGGACAATGAGCAGTTCTTC

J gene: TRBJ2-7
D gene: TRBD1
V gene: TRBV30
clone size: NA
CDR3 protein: CASRKGAIEQYF
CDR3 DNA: TGTGCCAGTCGGAAGGGGGCGATCGAGCAGTACTTC

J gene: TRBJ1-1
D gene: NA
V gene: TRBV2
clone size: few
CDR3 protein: CAGKGPEAFF
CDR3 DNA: TGTGCCGGAAAGGGGCCTGAAGCTTTCTTT

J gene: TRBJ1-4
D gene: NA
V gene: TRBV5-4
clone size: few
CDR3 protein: CASSLGRGVTEKLFF
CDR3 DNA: TGTGCCAGCAGCTTAGGGCGGGGTGTCACGGAAAAACTGTTTTTT

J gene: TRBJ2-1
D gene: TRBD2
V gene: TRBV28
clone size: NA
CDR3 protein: CASSFLGGRGRAEQFF
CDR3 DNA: TGTGCCAGCAGTTTTCTTGGCGGGAGGGGACGGGCTGAGCAGTTCTTC

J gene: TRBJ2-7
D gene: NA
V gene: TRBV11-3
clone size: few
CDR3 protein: CASSLTGNPYEQYF
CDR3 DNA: TGTGCCAGCAGCCTTACAGGGAACCCCTACGAGCAGTACTTC

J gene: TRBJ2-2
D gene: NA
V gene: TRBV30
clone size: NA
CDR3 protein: CAWSRKGLRTGELFF
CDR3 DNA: TGTGCCTGGAGTCGGAAGGGGCTAAGGACCGGGGAGCTGTTTTTT

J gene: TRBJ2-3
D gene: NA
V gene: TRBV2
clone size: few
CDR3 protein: CASSGSGTRTDTQYF
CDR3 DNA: TGTGCCAGCAGTGGGTCGGGAACACGCACAGATACGCAGTATTTT

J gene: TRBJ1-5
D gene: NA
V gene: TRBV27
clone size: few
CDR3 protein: CASSPSGGSGNQPQHF
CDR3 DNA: TGTGCCAGCAGTCCTTCGGGGGGGTCGGGCAATCAGCCCCAGCATTTT

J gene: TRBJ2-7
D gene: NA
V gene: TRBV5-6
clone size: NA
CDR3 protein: CASSLAANYEQYF
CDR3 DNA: TGTGCCAGCAGCTTGGCCGCTAACTACGAGCAGTACTTC

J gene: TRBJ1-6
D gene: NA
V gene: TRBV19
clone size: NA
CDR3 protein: CASSMVFSGVMSPLHF
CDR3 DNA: TGTGCCAGTAGTATGGTATTTTCGGGTGTTATGTCACCCCTCCACTTT

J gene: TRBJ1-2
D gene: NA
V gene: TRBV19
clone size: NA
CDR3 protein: CASTRTEAYGYTF
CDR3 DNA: TGTGCCAGTACCCGGACAGAAGCTTATGGCTACACCTTC

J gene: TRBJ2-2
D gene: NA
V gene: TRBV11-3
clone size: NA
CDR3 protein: CASSQRANTGELFF
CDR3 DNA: TGTGCCAGCAGTCAACGGGCGAACACCGGGGAGCTGTTTTTT

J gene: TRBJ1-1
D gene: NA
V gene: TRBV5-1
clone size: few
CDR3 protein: CASSWRSGANTEAFF
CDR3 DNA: TGCGCCAGCAGCTGGCGTTCAGGGGCGAACACTGAAGCTTTCTTT

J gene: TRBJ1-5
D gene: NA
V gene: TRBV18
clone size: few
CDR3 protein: CASSLNTGNSNQPQHF
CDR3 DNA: TGTGCCAGCTCACTCAACACCGGGAATTCCAATCAGCCCCAGCATTTT

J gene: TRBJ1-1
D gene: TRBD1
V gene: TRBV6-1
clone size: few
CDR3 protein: CASSKTGELDTEAFF
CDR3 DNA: TGTGCCAGCAGTAAGACAGGGGAATTGGACACTGAAGCTTTCTTT